This TCR beta chain was profiled in a study of blood T cell repertoires in COVID-19. Looking at the study overall: T cells, B-cell-depleted T cells, or PBMCs supplied cDNA or gDNA.

Authors' data handling: Amplification with reference gene primers provided the estimates of nucleated cell counts. Clones were sequenced by immunoSEQ multiplex PCR, and TCRdb holds only the in-frame ones, with some missing. V, J and clone size are taken as reported in that table, and D and trimming were inferred from the DNA itself. Among more than 120,000 clones listed, around 87% were seen once. The germline V gene has CDR1 SGHRS and CDR2 YFSETQ. This CDR3 is built from 14 residues. V lost 0 bases and J lost 5, with 11 bases in between. Sequenced sample: peripheral blood. The V and J genes are TRBV5-1 and TRBJ2-5, with D unclear. The TCR originated in a man aged 50 to 60 who had recovered from COVID-19. CDR3 nucleotide sequence: TGCGCCAGCAGCTTGGAACAGACCTACGAGACCCAGTACTTC. This sequence encodes CASSLEQTYETQYF.